This passage covers 24 T cell receptor beta chains from one sample sequenced in a study of graft-versus-host responses after intestinal transplantation. Repertoires were generated with immunoSEQ multiplex PCR, while TCRdb's copy carries only in-frame clones and drops some. Counted here are 130,000 or so clones, roughly 92% occurring once; the ten biggest clones make up around 0.15%. For these TCRs, the target antigens are not known. The sample here was unstimulated CD4+ T cells sorted from spleen or lymph node cells, taken before intestinal transplant. The receptor source for this set is a human donor who received an intestinal transplant.

V gene TRBV2 combines with J gene TRBJ2-5; no clear D gene. This CDR3 is 12 amino acids long. Trimming removed 5 bases from V and 3 bases from J, with 7 bases in between. Germline CDR1 SNHLY, CDR2 FYNNEI. CDR3 residues: CASSRREETQYF. The CDR3 DNA sequence: TGTGCCAGCAGTAGGAGAGAAGAGACCCAGTACTTC.

CDR3 DNA sequence: TGTGCCAGCAGCTTCGGGCGGGGGGGCCCCAATGAGCAGTTCTTC. It is translated as CASSFGRGGPNEQFF. The chain recombines TRBV13 with TRBJ2-1, with TRBD2 matching 9 bases. Germline trimming cut 3 bases from V and 6 bases from J; bases unmatched to any gene: 6. Germline V gives CDR1 PRHDT, CDR2 FYEKMQ (reference sequence). This CDR3 is 15 amino acids long.

CDR3 amino acids: CASSRLRAGNTIYF. Written as DNA, the CDR3 is TGTGCCAGCAGTAGGCTACGTGCAGGAAACACCATATATTTT. V and J are TRBV2 and TRBJ1-3; D is ambiguous. Germline CDR1 and CDR2: SNHLY and FYNNEI. The CDR3 is 14 residues long. Trimming stripped 5 bases from V and 4 bases from J, with 12 bases between. The variable domain in full, completed from reference TRBV2 and TRBJ1-3, reads EPEVTQTPSHQVTQMGQEVILRCVPISNHLYFYWYRQILGQKVEFLVSFYNNEISEKSEIFDDQFSVERPDGSNFTLKIRSTKLEDSAMYFCASSRLRAGNTIYFGEGSWLTVV.

The V call is TRBV7-9, the J call TRBJ1-1; D not certain. Germline V gene sequence: CDR1 SEHNR, CDR2 FQNEAQ (reference sequence). This CDR3 region has 12 residues. Trimming took off 5 bases at V and 0 bases at J, with 4 bases between the two ends. DNA for the CDR3: TGTGCCAGCAGCCCGTTGAACACTGAAGCTTTCTTT. Translated: CASSPLNTEAFF.

This clone has a single count. The chain links TRBV5-1 to TRBJ1-2; the D gene is possibly TRBD1 (5 bases). This CDR3 is built from 17 residues. CDR1 and CDR2 (germline): SGHRS, YFSETQ. V was trimmed by 0 bases and J by 2 bases, leaving 17 bases between them. This chain's CDR3 is CASSLERQSFPNYGYTF. In DNA, the CDR3 is TGCGCCAGCAGCTTGGAGCGACAGTCCTTTCCAAACTATGGCTACACCTTC.

V and J are TRBV6-5 and TRBJ1-6; 7 nucleotides line up with TRBD1. The germline gives CDR1 MNHEY, CDR2 SVGAGI. V lost 8 bases to trimming and J lost 9 bases; unmatched junction nucleotides: 10. CDR3 size: 14 residues. CDR3 amino acids: CASLRDRMFSPLHF. The CDR3 nucleotides read TGTGCCAGCCTCCGGGACAGAATGTTTTCACCCCTCCACTTT.

V gene TRBV9 combines with J gene TRBJ2-5, with D possibly matching TRBD2 (6 bases). The germline gives CDR1 SGDLS, CDR2 YYNGEE. The CDR3 contains 17 residues. V shed 0 bases and J shed 2 bases, with 17 bases lying between them. This CDR3 reads CASSVGARLGGQETQYF. As DNA, the CDR3 is TGTGCCAGCAGCGTAGGGGCCCGACTTGGGGGGCAAGAGACCCAGTACTTC.

V usage is TRBV9 and J usage is TRBJ2-1, with 11 bases lining up with TRBD2. V lost 0 bases, J lost 8 bases, and 4 bases stayed unmatched. This CDR3 is 15 amino acids long. CDR1 SGDLS and CDR2 YYNGEE come from the germline V gene. The CDR3 here is CASSVDSGGAYEQFF. The CDR3 nucleotides read TGTGCCAGCAGCGTAGATAGCGGGGGGGCCTATGAGCAGTTCTTC.

This clone came up once. This chain connects TRBV2 to TRBJ2-7; a weak D match, TRBD2 (6 bases). The CDR3 length is 14 residues. Trimming shortened V by 2 bases and J by 6 bases, and 14 bases separated the two germline ends. Germline V CDR1 and CDR2: SNHLY, FYNNEI. CDR3 in amino acids: CASSEYGLGGEQYF. In DNA, the CDR3 is TGTGCCAGCAGTGAATACGGTCTGGGGGGCGAGCAGTACTTC.

CDR3 DNA: TGCGCCAGCAGCCAAGATCCCCGAGCCTACGAGCAGTACTTC. This sequence encodes CASSQDPRAYEQYF. The chain employs TRBV4-1 and TRBJ2-7, with D uncertain. Deletions cut 0 bases from V and 2 bases from J, with 8 bases between. The CDR3 extends over 14 amino acids. Looked up from germline, CDR1 is MGHRA and CDR2 is YSYEKL.

This clone was observed a handful of times. The chain combines TRBV7-9 with TRBJ1-3, with a weak D call TRBD1 (6 bases). CDR1 and CDR2 (germline): SEHNR, FQNEAQ (reference sequence). There are 14 residues in the CDR3. V lost 6 bases and J lost 4, with 13 bases in between. The CDR3 DNA follows: TGTGCCAGCAGACAGGGCCCGGGGGGAAACACCATATATTTT. Translating gives CASRQGPGGNTIYF.

This chain links TRBV6-1 with TRBJ1-2; D is uncertain. V was pared by 4 bases and J by 6 bases, with 6 bases between. CDR1 and CDR2 from the germline V gene are MNHNS and SASEGT. The CDR3 totals 11 residues. The CDR3 DNA sequence: TGTGCCAGCAGTGCCCGACATGGCTACACCTTC. Encoded protein: CASSARHGYTF.

V gene TRBV10-2 combines with J gene TRBJ2-7; possibly TRBD2 for D (6 bases). The germline V and J ends were trimmed by 5 bases and 6 bases, with 14 bases remaining between them. The length of the CDR3 is 13 residues. Germline V gives CDR1 WSHSY, CDR2 SAAADI. Here the CDR3 DNA reads TGCGCCAGCAGTCCCGGGACTGATGGCGAGCAGTACTTC. The encoded protein is CASSPGTDGEQYF.

This chain joins TRBV2 and TRBJ1-1; possibly TRBD1 for D (5 bases). V was cut by 4 bases and J by 1 base, with 7 bases left in between. The CDR3 has 13 residues. Germline assignment: CDR1 SNHLY and CDR2 FYNNEI. The CDR3 loop reads CASSAQGNTEAFF. CDR3 nucleotides: TGTGCCAGCAGTGCCCAGGGGAACACTGAAGCTTTCTTT.

The chain couples TRBV5-1 to TRBJ1-1; D is possibly TRBD1 (6 bases). Deletions cut 0 bases from V and 4 bases from J, with 10 bases between. The CDR3 is 14 residues long. The germline V gene has CDR1 SGHRS and CDR2 YFSETQ. The CDR3 coding sequence is TGCGCCAGCAGCTTGGCTGACAGGTTCACTGAAGCTTTCTTT. Encoded protein: CASSLADRFTEAFF.

This chain connects TRBV10-1 to TRBJ2-7; D gene ambiguous. Germline CDR1 and CDR2: WNHNN and SYGVQD (reference sequence). There are 13 residues in the CDR3. Trimming cost V 4 bases and J 5 bases, with 12 bases left between them. The CDR3: CASSGVLGHEQYF. The CDR3 region has the DNA TGCGCCAGCAGTGGCGTCCTAGGCCACGAGCAGTACTTC.

The chain recombines TRBV28 with TRBJ2-7, with a possible D match to TRBD2 (6 bases). The CDR3 is 12 amino acids. The germline CDR1 and CDR2 sequences are MDHEN and SYDVKM. V was cut by 8 bases and J by 2 bases, with 10 bases left in between. In DNA, the CDR3 is TGTGCCAGCGGGGGGTTAGCCTACGAGCAGTACTTC. It codes for CASGGLAYEQYF. Drawing the rest from reference TRBV28 and TRBJ2-7, the complete variable domain is DVKVTQSSRYLVKRTGEKVFLECVQDMDHENMFWYRQDPGLGLRLIYFSYDVKMKEKGDIPEGYSVSREKKERFSLILESASTNQTSMYLCASGGLAYEQYFGPGTRLTVT.

The gene calls are TRBV11-1 and TRBJ2-5; 7 nucleotides agree with TRBD1. From germline, CDR1 is SGHAT and CDR2 FQDESV (reference sequence). J lost 2 bases, V lost 6 bases, and 3 bases had no gene match. This CDR3 comprises 13 residues. DNA of the CDR3: TGTGCCAGCAGGGGACAGCAACAAGAGACCCAGTACTTC. Protein product: CASRGQQQETQYF.

The rearrangement uses TRBV10-3 and TRBJ2-1; the D gene is possibly TRBD1 (5 bases). Germline V gene sequence: CDR1 ENHRY, CDR2 SYGVKD. This CDR3 has 13 residues. The V and J ends lost 7 bases and 5 bases respectively, with 12 bases between them. This CDR3 reads CAIKGRANNEQFF. In nucleotides, the CDR3 is TGTGCCATCAAGGGCAGGGCGAACAATGAGCAGTTCTTC.

This chain connects TRBV25-1 to TRBJ1-2; tentatively, D is TRBD1 (6 bases). There are 13 residues in the CDR3. Germline CDR1 reads MGHDK; CDR2 reads SYGVNS. V was cut by 1 base and J by 10 bases, with 13 bases left in between. For the CDR3, the DNA is TGTGCCAGCAGTGAATCGGGGGGGCCTATCTACACCTTC. It translates to CASSESGGPIYTF.

The CDR3 bases are TGTGCCAGCAGCTTAGTCTGGGGGGGACTAGGGACCTACGAGCAGTACTTC. Its translation: CASSLVWGGLGTYEQYF. This sequence joins TRBV7-2 and TRBJ2-7; TRBD2 matches at 8 bases. This CDR3 region has 17 residues. The V and J ends lost 1 base and 2 bases, in that order; junction bases with no gene match: 10. CDR1 and CDR2 from the germline V gene are SGHTA and FQGNSA.

The V gene is TRBV7-9, the J gene TRBJ2-5; D remains ambiguous. From germline, CDR1 is SEHNR and CDR2 FQNEAQ (reference sequence). Trimming removed 5 bases at V and 4 bases at J, with 5 bases between. The CDR3 length is 11 residues. The CDR3 here is CASSHGETQYF. The CDR3 DNA is TGTGCCAGCAGCCACGGAGAGACCCAGTACTTC. The entire variable domain, with the rest obtained from reference TRBV7-9 and TRBJ2-5, is as follows: DTGVSQNPRHKITKRGQNVTFRCDPISEHNRLYWYRQTLGQGPEFLTYFQNEAQLEKSRLLSDRFSAERPKGSFSTLEIQRTEQGDSAMYLCASSHGETQYFGPGTRLLVL.

The chain carries TRBV15 and TRBJ2-5; no clear D gene. The germline CDR1 and CDR2 sequences are LNHNV and YYDKDF (reference sequence). Trimming took off 0 bases at V and 1 base at J, with 9 bases between the two ends. The CDR3 sequence is 15 residues long. DNA of the CDR3: TGTGCCACCAGCAGAGAGTACTCGACCCAAGAGACCCAGTACTTC. Its protein product is CATSREYSTQETQYF. The variable domain in full, completed from reference TRBV15 and TRBJ2-5, reads DAMVIQNPRYQVTQFGKPVTLSCSQTLNHNVMYWYQQKSSQAPKLLFHYYDKDFNNEADTPDNFQSRRPNTSFCFLDIRSPGLGDTAMYLCATSREYSTQETQYFGPGTRLLVL.

This chain connects TRBV10-3 to TRBJ2-5, with D unclear. Germline V gives CDR1 ENHRY, CDR2 SYGVKD. The ends were cut back, 2 bases at V and 3 bases at J, with 10 bases in the middle. This CDR3 comprises 14 residues. The CDR3: CAISEGPREETQYF. The CDR3 DNA reads as TGTGCCATCAGTGAGGGACCTAGGGAAGAGACCCAGTACTTC.